A single sample gave rise to the 17 T cell receptor beta chains below, sequenced in a study of control samples from healthy donors and cancer patients. Assay: immunoSEQ multiplex PCR; the TCRdb copy retains only in-frame clones and omits some. This table has approximately 52,000 clones, around 87% appearing once. Sequenced input: PBMCs. Receptor source: a man aged 55-75 years with head and neck cancer.

V and J are TRBV28 and TRBJ2-3; D call uncertain. The CDR3 spans 16 residues. Trimming removed 2 bases from V and 0 bases from J, with 12 bases in between. Germline loops: CDR1 MDHEN, CDR2 SYDVKM. The CDR3, as DNA: TGTGCCAGCAGTTTACGGCCCGTCGGGAGCACAGATACGCAGTATTTT. It translates to CASSLRPVGSTDTQYF.

The chain joins TRBV6-5 to TRBJ2-7; 12 bases line up with TRBD1. The CDR3 has 13 residues. V dropped 9 bases and J dropped 3; count of bases not matched to a gene: 3. Germline loops: CDR1 MNHEY, CDR2 SVGAGI. The CDR3 DNA reads as TGTGCCAGTGGGACAGGGGGCTACTACGAGCAGTACTTC. Translating it yields CASGTGGYYEQYF.

The chain carries TRBV5-4 and TRBJ2-3; D unresolved. CDR1 SGHNT and CDR2 YYREEE come from the germline V gene (reference sequence). This CDR3 contains 16 residues. V was cut by 0 bases and J by 2 bases, with 13 bases left in between. The CDR3 DNA is TGTGCCAGCAGCTTGGAAGGGCCCCCCCACACAGATACGCAGTATTTT. This codes for CASSLEGPPHTDTQYF.

V is TRBV5-4 and J is TRBJ1-6; possibly TRBD1 for D (6 bases). The V end was cut by 4 bases, the J end by 7 bases, with 15 bases between. Germline lookup yields CDR1 SGHNT and CDR2 YYREEE (reference sequence). The CDR3 runs 15 residues. The CDR3: CASSLAGTTNSPLHF. CDR3 sequence (DNA): TGTGCCAGCAGCCTCGCCGGGACAACAAATTCACCCCTCCACTTT.

This clone was detected once. The chain has TRBV24-1 and TRBJ1-1, with D maybe TRBD1 (6 bases). This CDR3 is 16 amino acids long. CDR1 is KGHDR, CDR2 SFDVKD, per germline. The V end lost 5 bases, the J end lost 7 bases, and 22 bases lay between the germline ends. The CDR3 loop reads CATSGGADPSAGEAFF. CDR3 coding DNA: TGTGCCACCAGTGGGGGGGCGGATCCGTCGGCGGGTGAAGCTTTCTTT.

This rearrangement joins TRBV6-2 or TRBV6-3 to TRBJ1-4; D ambiguous. The CDR3 spans 15 residues. Germline V gene sequence: CDR1 MNHEY, CDR2 SVGEGT. Trimming removed 5 bases at V and 8 bases at J, with 18 bases between. CDR3 protein: CASSLHARDGEKLFF. In DNA form, the CDR3 reads TGTGCCAGCAGTCTTCACGCGAGGGATGGGGAAAAACTGTTTTTT.

DNA for the CDR3: TGTGCCAGCAGCTACGGGCCTGCCAAAGGAGGACAGCCCCAGCATTTT. Translating it yields CASSYGPAKGGQPQHF. The chain uses TRBV7-2 and TRBJ1-5; D gene uncertain. CDR3 length: 16 residues. Germline CDR1 and CDR2: SGHTA and FQGNSA. The germline V and J ends were trimmed by 4 bases and 7 bases, with 20 bases remaining between them.

The chain has TRBV19 and TRBJ2-2, with D possibly matching TRBD1 (5 bases). Trimming stripped 7 bases from V and 0 bases from J, with 12 bases between. The V gene's germline CDR1 is LNHDA and CDR2 SQIVND (reference sequence). The CDR3 length is 15 residues. CDR3 DNA sequence: TGTGCCAGTACCCAGGGCTTCCCGAACACCGGGGAGCTGTTTTTT. This sequence encodes CASTQGFPNTGELFF.

This chain joins TRBV7-8 and TRBJ2-5, with TRBD1 as a possible D gene (6 bases). Trimming stripped 5 bases from V and 5 bases from J, with 18 bases between. CDR3 length: 15 amino acids. Germline CDR1 reads SGHVS; CDR2 reads FQNEAQ. This chain's CDR3 is CASSPTRGWEETQYF. Written as DNA, the CDR3 is TGTGCCAGCAGCCCAACCAGGGGATGGGAGGAGACCCAGTACTTC.

This rearrangement joins TRBV19 to TRBJ2-3; 9 bases map to TRBD1. In germline, CDR1 is LNHDA, CDR2 SQIVND (reference sequence). CDR3 length: 14 amino acids. J lost 2 bases, V lost 4 bases, and 1 base had no gene match. The CDR3 protein is CASSTQGATDTQYF. CDR3 sequence (DNA): TGTGCCAGTAGTACACAGGGGGCCACAGATACGCAGTATTTT.

J is TRBJ2-1 and V is TRBV6-6; 8 positions agree with TRBD1. Trimming cost V 2 bases and J 4 bases; bases outside gene matches: 4. The CDR3 consists of 15 residues. From germline, CDR1 is MNHNY and CDR2 SVGAGI (reference sequence). The CDR3 sequence is CASSYRDRRYNEQFF. The CDR3 coding sequence is TGTGCCAGCAGTTACAGGGACAGGCGATACAATGAGCAGTTCTTC.

The V gene is TRBV6-6, the J gene TRBJ1-4, with D possibly TRBD1 on 6 matching bases. Germline V gene sequence: CDR1 MNHNY, CDR2 SVGAGI (reference sequence). There are 12 residues in the CDR3. V shed 5 bases and J shed 8 bases, with 9 bases lying between them. The CDR3 loop is CASSDGGEKLFF. CDR3 nucleotide sequence: TGTGCCAGCAGTGACGGGGGCGAAAAACTGTTTTTT.

The V and J genes are TRBV5-1 and TRBJ1-6; D uncertain. V lost 1 base to trimming and J lost 0 bases, with 5 bases between them. The CDR3 has 15 residues. Germline assignment: CDR1 SGHRS and CDR2 YFSETQ. CDR3 nucleotides: TGCGCCAGCAGCTTGCAGAGCTCCTATAATTCACCCCTCCACTTT. It translates to CASSLQSSYNSPLHF.

The J gene is TRBJ1-1, the V gene TRBV12-3 or TRBV12-4; no clear D. The CDR3 sequence is 11 residues long. Trimming shortened V by 7 bases and J by 0 bases, and 3 bases separated the two germline ends. In DNA form, the CDR3 reads TGTGCCAGCACATTGAACACTGAAGCTTTCTTT. This translates into CASTLNTEAFF.

The rearrangement links TRBV5-5 to TRBJ1-5, with a possible D match to TRBD1 (5 bases). CDR1 and CDR2 (germline): SGHKS, YYEKEE (reference sequence). CDR3 length: 14 amino acids. V was trimmed by 0 bases and J by 1 base, leaving 5 bases between them. The CDR3 protein is CASSLGQSNQPQHF. In DNA, the CDR3 is TGTGCCAGCAGCTTGGGACAGAGCAATCAGCCCCAGCATTTT.

V and J are TRBV4-3 and TRBJ2-1; 9 bases are a match to TRBD2. Germline V gene lookup returns CDR1 LGHNA and CDR2 YSLEER. The CDR3 is made up of 17 amino acids. V shed 2 bases and J 4 bases; nucleotides not matched to a gene: 9. The CDR3 DNA sequence: TGCGCCAGCAGCCAAAACGCAGCGGGGGGCCAATACAATGAGCAGTTCTTC. It is translated as CASSQNAAGGQYNEQFF.

The V call is TRBV4-1, the J call TRBJ1-1, with D possibly TRBD1 on 6 matching bases. Germline CDR1 reads MGHRA; CDR2 reads YSYEKL. The CDR3 is 19 residues long. V gave up 4 bases and J gave up 1 base, with 25 bases separating them. In DNA form, the CDR3 reads TGCGCCAGCAGCCCCCAACGGGGTTTTCAGGGGAGGGGGAACACTGAAGCTTTCTTT. Translated: CASSPQRGFQGRGNTEAFF.